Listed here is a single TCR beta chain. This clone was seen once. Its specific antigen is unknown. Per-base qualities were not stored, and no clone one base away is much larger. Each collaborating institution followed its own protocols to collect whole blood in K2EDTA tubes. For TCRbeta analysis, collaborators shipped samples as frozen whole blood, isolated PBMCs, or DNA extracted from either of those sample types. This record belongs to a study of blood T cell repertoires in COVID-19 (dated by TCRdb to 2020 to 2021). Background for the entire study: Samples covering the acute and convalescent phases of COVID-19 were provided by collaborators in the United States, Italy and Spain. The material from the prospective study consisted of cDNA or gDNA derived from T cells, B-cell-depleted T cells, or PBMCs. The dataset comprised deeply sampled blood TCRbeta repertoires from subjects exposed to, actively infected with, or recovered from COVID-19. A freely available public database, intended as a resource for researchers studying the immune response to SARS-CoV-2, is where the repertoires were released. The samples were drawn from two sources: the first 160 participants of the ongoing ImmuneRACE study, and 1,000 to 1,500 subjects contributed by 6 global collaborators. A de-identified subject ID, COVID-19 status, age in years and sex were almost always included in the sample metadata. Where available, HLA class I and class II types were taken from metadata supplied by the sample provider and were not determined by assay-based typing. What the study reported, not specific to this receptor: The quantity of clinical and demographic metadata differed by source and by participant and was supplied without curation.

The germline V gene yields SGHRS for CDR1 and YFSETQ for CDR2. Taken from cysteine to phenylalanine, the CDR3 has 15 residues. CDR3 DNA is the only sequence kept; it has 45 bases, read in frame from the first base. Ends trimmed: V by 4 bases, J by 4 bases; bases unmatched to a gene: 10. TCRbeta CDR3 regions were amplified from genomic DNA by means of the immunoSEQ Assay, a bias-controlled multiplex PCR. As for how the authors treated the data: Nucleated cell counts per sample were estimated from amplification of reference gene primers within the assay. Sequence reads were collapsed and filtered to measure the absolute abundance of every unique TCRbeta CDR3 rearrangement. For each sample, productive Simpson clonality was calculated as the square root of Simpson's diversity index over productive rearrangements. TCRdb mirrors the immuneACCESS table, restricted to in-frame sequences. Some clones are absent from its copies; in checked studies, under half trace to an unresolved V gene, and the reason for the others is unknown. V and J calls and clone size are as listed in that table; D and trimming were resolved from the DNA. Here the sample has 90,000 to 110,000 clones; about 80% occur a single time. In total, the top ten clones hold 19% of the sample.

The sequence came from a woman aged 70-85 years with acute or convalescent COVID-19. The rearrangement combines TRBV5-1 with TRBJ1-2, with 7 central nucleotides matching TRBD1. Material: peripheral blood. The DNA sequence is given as TGCGCCAGCAGCCCGACCCGAGGGGGCGGCTATGGCTACACCTTC. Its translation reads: CASSPTRGGGYGYTF.